A selection of T cell receptor beta chains follows, all from one sample in a study of T cells in Graves' hyperthyroidism and ophthalmopathy. Using its own MiXCR run on the multiplex PCR reads, TCRdb lists one record per CDR3 protein. The sample consists of approximately 690,000 distinct CDR3 sequences, around 20% of them appearing once. The sequenced sample was blood. The receptors derive from a man younger than 40 with Graves' ophthalmopathy. CDR3s include the opening cysteine and the closing phenylalanine or tryptophan. D genes are given only for firm matches. Size values are once, few and many counts, or a class for expanded clones, and some rows have none.

D gene: -; J gene: TRBJ1-1; clone size: -; V gene: TRBV29-1; CDR3 DNA: TGCAGCGTCGCCATAGTTCAGGGTAACACTGAAGCTTTCTTT; CDR3 protein: CSVAIVQGNTEAFF
D gene: -; J gene: TRBJ2-5; clone size: -; V gene: TRBV3-1; CDR3 DNA: TGTGCCAGCAGCCAAGAGAGGAGGGGGTCGCAAGAGACCCAGTACTTC; CDR3 protein: CASSQERRGSQETQYF
D gene: TRBD2; J gene: TRBJ2-1; clone size: many; V gene: TRBV15; CDR3 DNA: TGTGCCACCAGCAGAGATCCCCCACTAGCGGAGGGGTACAATGAGCAGTTCTTC; CDR3 protein: CATSRDPPLAEGYNEQFF
D gene: TRBD1; J gene: TRBJ1-1; clone size: many; V gene: TRBV27; CDR3 DNA: TGTGCCAGCAGTTTATCGATAAGGGGACAGGGGATCACTGAAGCTTTCTTT; CDR3 protein: CASSLSIRGQGITEAFF
D gene: TRBD2; J gene: TRBJ2-1; clone size: many; V gene: TRBV11-2; CDR3 DNA: TGTGCCAGCAGCTTAGGTGGGACTAGCGGGAGTCCCTACAATGAGCAGTTCTTC; CDR3 protein: CASSLGGTSGSPYNEQFF
D gene: TRBD1; J gene: TRBJ2-7; clone size: -; V gene: TRBV27; CDR3 DNA: TGTGCCTCCGGACAGGGGGGACGGGAGCAGTACTTC; CDR3 protein: CASGQGGREQYF
D gene: -; J gene: TRBJ1-2; clone size: -; V gene: TRBV14; CDR3 DNA: TGTGCCAGCAGCCAAGGGCGAACCAACGCAGGCTACACCTTC; CDR3 protein: CASSQGRTNAGYTF
D gene: -; J gene: TRBJ2-7; clone size: -; V gene: TRBV9; CDR3 DNA: TGTGCCAGCAGCGTCCAGGACGGCCTCTACGAGCAGTACTTC; CDR3 protein: CASSVQDGLYEQYF
D gene: TRBD2; J gene: TRBJ2-1; clone size: many; V gene: TRBV3-1; CDR3 DNA: TGTGCCAGCAGCCATGGCGGGAGTGATGAGCAGTTCTTC; CDR3 protein: CASSHGGSDEQFF
D gene: TRBD2; J gene: TRBJ2-1; clone size: many; V gene: TRBV5-1; CDR3 DNA: TGCGCCAGCAGCTTGGTTACTAGCGGGAGAGGATACAATGAGCAGTTCTTC; CDR3 protein: CASSLVTSGRGYNEQFF
D gene: -; J gene: TRBJ2-1; clone size: few; V gene: TRBV20-1; CDR3 DNA: TGCAGTGCTGCCGATGGTTGGACAGCTTACAATGAGCAGTTCTTC; CDR3 protein: CSAADGWTAYNEQFF
D gene: TRBD2; J gene: TRBJ2-1; clone size: once; V gene: TRBV4-1; CDR3 DNA: TGCGCCAGCAGCCAAGGAGCGGGAGATCAGTTCTTC; CDR3 protein: CASSQGAGDQFF
D gene: -; J gene: TRBJ1-2; clone size: many; V gene: TRBV20-1; CDR3 DNA: TGCAGCGGGTACAGGAACACCTATGGCTACACCTTC; CDR3 protein: CSGYRNTYGYTF
D gene: -; J gene: TRBJ2-7; clone size: -; V gene: TRBV10-3; CDR3 DNA: TGTGCCATCAGTGATTTAGGGGATTTCTACGAGCAGTACTTC; CDR3 protein: CAISDLGDFYEQYF
D gene: TRBD2; J gene: TRBJ2-5; clone size: many; V gene: TRBV27; CDR3 DNA: TGTGCCAGCAGTCCCGCCCCGCGTGCGGGGGGGGAGACCCAGTACTTC; CDR3 protein: CASSPAPRAGGETQYF
D gene: -; J gene: TRBJ2-7; clone size: -; V gene: TRBV28; CDR3 DNA: TGTGCCAGCGGTTTAAGTCTCGGCGAGCAGTACTTC; CDR3 protein: CASGLSLGEQYF
D gene: -; J gene: TRBJ2-1; clone size: -; V gene: TRBV2; CDR3 DNA: TGTGCCAGCAGCCCGGGACGCCAGCAGTTCTTC; CDR3 protein: CASSPGRQQFF
D gene: TRBD1; J gene: TRBJ2-7; clone size: -; V gene: TRBV11-2; CDR3 DNA: TGTGCCAGCAGCCAGGTGGGGAGGACAGGGAAGGCCGAGCAGTACTTC; CDR3 protein: CASSQVGRTGKAEQYF
D gene: -; J gene: TRBJ2-2; clone size: -; V gene: TRBV19; CDR3 DNA: TGTGCCAGTAGTTCATCTCTAGCGCGGGCGAACACCGGGGAGCTGTTTTTT; CDR3 protein: CASSSSLARANTGELFF
D gene: -; J gene: TRBJ1-1; clone size: -; V gene: TRBV27; CDR3 DNA: TGTGCCAGCAGACGCGGCTCCACTGAAGCTTTCTTT; CDR3 protein: CASRRGSTEAFF
D gene: -; J gene: TRBJ2-3; clone size: -; V gene: TRBV4-2; CDR3 DNA: TGTGCCAGCAGCCAAGATCGTGGCTTCACAGATACGCAGTATTTT; CDR3 protein: CASSQDRGFTDTQYF
D gene: -; J gene: TRBJ2-2; clone size: few; V gene: TRBV18; CDR3 DNA: TGTGCCAGCTCACCCGACGGGACACCGAACACCGGGGAGCTGTTTTTT; CDR3 protein: CASSPDGTPNTGELFF
D gene: -; J gene: TRBJ1-6; clone size: few; V gene: TRBV3-1; CDR3 DNA: TGTGCCAGCAGCCAAGGGGGAGTCGAGCCCCTCCACTTT; CDR3 protein: CASSQGGVEPLHF
D gene: -; J gene: TRBJ2-3; clone size: -; V gene: TRBV7-2; CDR3 DNA: TGTGCCAGCAGCTTAGGAAGAGCGGGGACAAAAGTCGGTACGCAGTATTTT; CDR3 protein: CASSLGRAGTKVGTQYF
D gene: -; J gene: TRBJ2-1; clone size: few; V gene: TRBV28; CDR3 DNA: TGTGCCAGCACCCGGAGGGGGTTGCTAGTCGCGAACAATGAGCAGTTCTTC; CDR3 protein: CASTRRGLLVANNEQFF
D gene: TRBD2; J gene: TRBJ2-1; clone size: -; V gene: TRBV6-1; CDR3 DNA: TGTGCCAGCAGCGTAGCGGGAGGGCCCGTCAATGAGCAGTTCTTC; CDR3 protein: CASSVAGGPVNEQFF
D gene: -; J gene: TRBJ2-1; clone size: -; V gene: TRBV4-1; CDR3 DNA: TGCGCCAGCAGCCAATCCCATGGGGAGCTAAATGAGCAGTTCTTC; CDR3 protein: CASSQSHGELNEQFF
D gene: TRBD2; J gene: TRBJ2-7; clone size: many; V gene: TRBV7-2; CDR3 DNA: TGTGCCAGCAGCCCTAGTGGTCTAGCGGGAGGCCGTGAGCAGTACTTC; CDR3 protein: CASSPSGLAGGREQYF
D gene: -; J gene: TRBJ1-2; clone size: -; V gene: TRBV19; CDR3 DNA: TGTGCCAGTAGTACCCAAGGGGGATTTTCTAACTATGGCTACACCTTC; CDR3 protein: CASSTQGGFSNYGYTF
D gene: -; J gene: TRBJ1-1; clone size: -; V gene: TRBV20-1; CDR3 DNA: TGCAGTGCTAGAGGGGACAAACTTGAAGCTTTCTTT; CDR3 protein: CSARGDKLEAFF
D gene: TRBD2; J gene: TRBJ2-7; clone size: -; V gene: TRBV4-1; CDR3 DNA: TGCGCCAGCAGCCAGGAAACTAGCGCCGAGCAGTACTTC; CDR3 protein: CASSQETSAEQYF
D gene: -; J gene: TRBJ1-6; clone size: many; V gene: TRBV3-1; CDR3 DNA: TGTGCCAGCAGCCAGGGGGACTCACCCCTCCACTTT; CDR3 protein: CASSQGDSPLHF
D gene: TRBD2; J gene: TRBJ2-1; clone size: few; V gene: TRBV6-2/TRBV6-3; CDR3 DNA: TGTGCCAGCAGTTACCCGGAGCTAGCGGACAATGAGCAGTTCTTC; CDR3 protein: CASSYPELADNEQFF
D gene: -; J gene: TRBJ1-3; clone size: few; V gene: TRBV3-1; CDR3 DNA: TGTGCCAGCAGCCAAGATATCGGGGCTGGAAACACCATATATTTT; CDR3 protein: CASSQDIGAGNTIYF
D gene: -; J gene: TRBJ2-5; clone size: few; V gene: TRBV27; CDR3 DNA: TGTGCCAGCAGCGATTTGGACAGTAACTTGAAGACCCAGTACTTC; CDR3 protein: CASSDLDSNLKTQYF
D gene: -; J gene: TRBJ2-7; clone size: -; V gene: TRBV28; CDR3 DNA: TGTGCCAGCAGTTTGCCGTCGGGATGGGGCTACGAGCAGTACTTC; CDR3 protein: CASSLPSGWGYEQYF
D gene: -; J gene: TRBJ2-3; clone size: -; V gene: TRBV11-2; CDR3 DNA: TGTGCCAGCAGATGGGAGGTGTCTAGTGTAGGCACAGATACGCAGTATTTT; CDR3 protein: CASRWEVSSVGTDTQYF
D gene: TRBD2; J gene: TRBJ2-2; clone size: -; V gene: TRBV28; CDR3 DNA: TGTGCCAGCAGTAGACTAGCGGGAGGGCCTAGGGTCTCTACCGGGGAGCTGTTTTTT; CDR3 protein: CASSRLAGGPRVSTGELFF
D gene: -; J gene: TRBJ1-6; clone size: -; V gene: TRBV28; CDR3 DNA: TGTGCCAGCAGGCCAGGGCAAAGTTCACCCCTCCACTTT; CDR3 protein: CASRPGQSSPLHF
D gene: TRBD1; J gene: TRBJ1-2; clone size: many; V gene: TRBV6-1; CDR3 DNA: TGTGCCAGTTTAGGGGGCGACTATGGCTACACCTTC; CDR3 protein: CASLGGDYGYTF
D gene: -; J gene: TRBJ2-3; clone size: -; V gene: TRBV9; CDR3 DNA: TGTGCCAGCAGCCTTTTTTGGGGGGATAGCACAGATACGCAGTATTTT; CDR3 protein: CASSLFWGDSTDTQYF
D gene: -; J gene: TRBJ1-5; clone size: many; V gene: TRBV28; CDR3 DNA: TGTGCCAGCAGCCTGAACAGGGTTGTTGCTCAGCCCCAGCATTTT; CDR3 protein: CASSLNRVVAQPQHF
D gene: TRBD1; J gene: TRBJ2-7; clone size: -; V gene: TRBV4-1; CDR3 DNA: TGCGCCAGCAGCCAGCACACCGGGACAGGGGGCCAAGAGCAGTACTTC; CDR3 protein: CASSQHTGTGGQEQYF
D gene: -; J gene: TRBJ1-5; clone size: -; V gene: TRBV28; CDR3 DNA: TGTGCCAGCAGGGAAACAGGTCCTTATAGCAATCAGCCCCAGCATTTT; CDR3 protein: CASRETGPYSNQPQHF
D gene: -; J gene: TRBJ1-2; clone size: few; V gene: TRBV7-9; CDR3 DNA: TGTGCCAGCAGCCCTGCGGGAGGGCCCTACTATGGCTACACCTTC; CDR3 protein: CASSPAGGPYYGYTF